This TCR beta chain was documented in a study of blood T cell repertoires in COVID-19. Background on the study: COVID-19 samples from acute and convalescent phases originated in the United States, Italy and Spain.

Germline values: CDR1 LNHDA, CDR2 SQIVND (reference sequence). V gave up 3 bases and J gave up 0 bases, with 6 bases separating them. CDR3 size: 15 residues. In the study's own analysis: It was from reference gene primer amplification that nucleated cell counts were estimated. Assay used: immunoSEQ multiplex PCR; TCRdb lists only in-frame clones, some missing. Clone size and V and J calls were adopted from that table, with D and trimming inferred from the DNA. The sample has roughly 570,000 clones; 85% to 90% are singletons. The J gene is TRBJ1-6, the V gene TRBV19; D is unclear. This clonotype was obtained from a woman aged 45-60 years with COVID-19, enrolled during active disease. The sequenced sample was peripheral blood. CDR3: CASSIASSYNSPLHF. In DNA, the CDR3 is TGTGCCAGTAGTATCGCGAGCTCCTATAATTCACCCCTCCACTTT.